This paragraph reports one TCR beta chain. Its matching antigen is unknown. Sequencing ends 3 residues short of the CDR3 end; the germline J gene provides the rest. The method was immunoSEQ multiplex PCR; TCRdb's version includes in-frame clones alone and lacks a portion of them. This repertoire includes approximately 6,000 clones. This entry belongs to a study of Tregs in tolerant kidney transplant recipients. Per the germline V gene, CDR1 is MNHNS and CDR2 is SASEGT. J lost 7 bases, V lost 1 base, and 0 bases had no gene match. The CDR3 is made up of 14 amino acids. The study, taken as a whole, reports: Donor-specific Treg expansion exceeded global Treg expansion in tolerant patients, suggesting antigen drive.

Recipients received nonmyeloablative bone marrow transplants from related graft donors, with transient mixed chimerism. Unstimulated Tregs (CD4+CD25+CD127-) and CD4+CD25- non-Tregs were sorted from PBMCs. The chain is built from TRBV6-1 and TRBJ1-4; TRBD1 aligns across 10 bases. The receptor was derived from a human patient who received a combined kidney and bone marrow transplant. Some T cells may be the graft donor's. Sequences were derived from CD8+ T cells from blood (PBMCs), sampled 12 months after the transplant. The sequenced CDR3 bases are TGTGCCAGCAGTGAAGGGACAGGGGGTGAAAAA. This gives the protein CASSEGTGGEK. From start to end, the CDR3 is CASSEGTGGEKLFF.